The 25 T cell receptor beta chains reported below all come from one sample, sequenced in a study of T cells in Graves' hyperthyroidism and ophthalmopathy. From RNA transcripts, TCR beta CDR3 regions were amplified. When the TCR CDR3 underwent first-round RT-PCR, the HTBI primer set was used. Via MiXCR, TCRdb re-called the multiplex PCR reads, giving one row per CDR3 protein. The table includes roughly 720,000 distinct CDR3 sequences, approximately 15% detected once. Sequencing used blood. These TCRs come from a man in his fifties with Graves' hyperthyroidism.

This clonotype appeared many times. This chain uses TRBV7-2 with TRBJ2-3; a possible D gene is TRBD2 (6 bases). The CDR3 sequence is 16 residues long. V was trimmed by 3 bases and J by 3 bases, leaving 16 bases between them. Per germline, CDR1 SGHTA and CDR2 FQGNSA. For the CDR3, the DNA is TGTGCCAGCAGCTTCTCCGGGACTGGAGTGACAGATACGCAGTATTTT. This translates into CASSFSGTGVTDTQYF.

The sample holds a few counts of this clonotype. This CDR3 reads CASSPISSNGGELFF. The CDR3 nucleotides are TGTGCCAGCTCACCAATTTCGAGTAATGGCGGGGAGCTGTTTTTT. This rearrangement joins TRBV18 to TRBJ2-2; D is unclear. The germline V gene encodes CDR1 KGHSH and CDR2 LQKENI. Trimming cost V 2 bases and J 7 bases, with 14 bases left between them. The CDR3 length is 15 residues.

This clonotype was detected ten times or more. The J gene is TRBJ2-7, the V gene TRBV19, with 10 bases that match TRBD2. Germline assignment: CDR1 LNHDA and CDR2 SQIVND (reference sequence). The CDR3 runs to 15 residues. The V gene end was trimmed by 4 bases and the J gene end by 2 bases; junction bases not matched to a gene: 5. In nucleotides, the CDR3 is TGTGCCAGTAGTACTGCTAGCGGGAGAACCTACGAGCAGTACTTC. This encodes CASSTASGRTYEQYF.

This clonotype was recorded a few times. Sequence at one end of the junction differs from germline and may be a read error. CDR3 sequence (DNA): TGTGCCAGCAACTTAATCAGCTCGGGGTTAGCTAACTATGGCTACACCTTC. Translation: CASNLISSGLANYGYTF. This chain joins TRBV7-6 and TRBJ1-2; no clear D gene. Germline CDR1 and CDR2: SGHVS and FNYEAQ. This CDR3 contains 17 residues.

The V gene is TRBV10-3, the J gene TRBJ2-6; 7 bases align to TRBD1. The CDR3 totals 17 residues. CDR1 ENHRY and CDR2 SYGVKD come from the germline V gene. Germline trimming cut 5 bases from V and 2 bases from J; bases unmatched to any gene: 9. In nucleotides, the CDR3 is TGTGCCATCAGTAGACGGGACAGTGCAACTGGGGCCAACGTCCTGACTTTC. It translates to CAISRRDSATGANVLTF.

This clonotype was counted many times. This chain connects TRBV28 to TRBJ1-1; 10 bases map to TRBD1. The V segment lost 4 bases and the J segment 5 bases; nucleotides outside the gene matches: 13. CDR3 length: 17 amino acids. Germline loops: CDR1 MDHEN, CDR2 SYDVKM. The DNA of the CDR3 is TGTGCCAGCAGTTCCCAAACTTGGGACAGGGGTTATACTGAAGCTTTCTTT. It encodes CASSSQTWDRGYTEAFF.

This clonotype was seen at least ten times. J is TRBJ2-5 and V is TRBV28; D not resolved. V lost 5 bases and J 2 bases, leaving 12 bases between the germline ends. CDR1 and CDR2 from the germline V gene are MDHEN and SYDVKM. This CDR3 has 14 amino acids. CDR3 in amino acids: CASSPDPVQETQYF. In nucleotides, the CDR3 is TGTGCCAGCAGTCCCGACCCAGTTCAAGAGACCCAGTACTTC. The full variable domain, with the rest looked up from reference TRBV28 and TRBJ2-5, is DVKVTQSSRYLVKRTGEKVFLECVQDMDHENMFWYRQDPGLGLRLIYFSYDVKMKEKGDIPEGYSVSREKKERFSLILESASTNQTSMYLCASSPDPVQETQYFGPGTRLLVL.

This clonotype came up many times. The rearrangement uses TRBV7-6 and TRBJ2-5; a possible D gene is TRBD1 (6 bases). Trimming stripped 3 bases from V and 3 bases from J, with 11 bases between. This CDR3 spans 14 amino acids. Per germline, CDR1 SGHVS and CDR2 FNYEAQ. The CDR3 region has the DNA TGTGCCAGCAGCTTCACAGGGATCGAAGAGACCCAGTACTTC. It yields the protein CASSFTGIEETQYF.

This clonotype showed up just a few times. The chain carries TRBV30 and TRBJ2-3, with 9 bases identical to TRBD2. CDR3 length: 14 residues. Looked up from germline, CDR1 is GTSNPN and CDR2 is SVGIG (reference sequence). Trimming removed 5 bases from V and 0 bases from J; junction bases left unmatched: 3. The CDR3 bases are TGTGCCTGGGCTAGCGGGGCTAGCACAGATACGCAGTATTTT. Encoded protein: CAWASGASTDTQYF. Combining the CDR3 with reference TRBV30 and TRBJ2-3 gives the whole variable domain SQTIHQWPATLVQPVGSPLSLECTVEGTSNPNLYWYRQAAGRGLQLLFYSVGIGQISSEVPQNLSASRPQDRQFILSSKKLLLSDSGFYLCAWASGASTDTQYFGPGTRLTVL.

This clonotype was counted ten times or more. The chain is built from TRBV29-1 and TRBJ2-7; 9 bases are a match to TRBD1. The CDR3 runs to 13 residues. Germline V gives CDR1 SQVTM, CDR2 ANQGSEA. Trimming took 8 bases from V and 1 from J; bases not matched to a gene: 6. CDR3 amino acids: CSFSGTGSYEQYF. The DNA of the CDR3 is TGCAGCTTCTCCGGGACAGGGTCCTACGAGCAGTACTTC.

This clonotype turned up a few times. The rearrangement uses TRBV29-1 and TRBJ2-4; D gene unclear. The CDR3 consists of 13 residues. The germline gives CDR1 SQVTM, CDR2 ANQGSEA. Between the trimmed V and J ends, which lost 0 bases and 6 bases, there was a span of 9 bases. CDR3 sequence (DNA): TGCAGCGTTGAAGATGGTACAAGAAACATTCAGTACTTC. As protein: CSVEDGTRNIQYF.

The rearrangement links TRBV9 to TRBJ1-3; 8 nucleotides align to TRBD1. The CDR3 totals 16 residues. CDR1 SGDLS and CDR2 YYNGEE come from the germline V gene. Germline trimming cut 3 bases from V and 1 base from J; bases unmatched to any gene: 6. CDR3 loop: CASSAPGQESGNTIYF. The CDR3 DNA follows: TGTGCCAGCAGCGCGCCGGGACAGGAATCTGGAAACACCATATATTTT. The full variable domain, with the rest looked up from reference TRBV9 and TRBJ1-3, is DSGVTQTPKHLITATGQRVTLRCSPRSGDLSVYWYQQSLDQGLQFLIQYYNGEERAKGNILERFSAQQFPDLHSELNLSSLELGDSALYFCASSAPGQESGNTIYFGEGSWLTVV.

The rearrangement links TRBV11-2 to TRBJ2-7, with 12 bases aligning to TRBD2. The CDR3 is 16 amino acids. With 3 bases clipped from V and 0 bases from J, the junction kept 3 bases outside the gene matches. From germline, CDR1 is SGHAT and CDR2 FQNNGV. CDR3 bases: TGTGCCAGCAGCTTCGGGACTAGCGGGCACTCCTACGAGCAGTACTTC. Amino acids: CASSFGTSGHSYEQYF.

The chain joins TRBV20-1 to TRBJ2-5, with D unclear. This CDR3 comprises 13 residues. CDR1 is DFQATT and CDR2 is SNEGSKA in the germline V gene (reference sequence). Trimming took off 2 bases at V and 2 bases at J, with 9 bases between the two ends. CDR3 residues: CSARFHGQETQYF. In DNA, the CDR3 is TGCAGTGCTAGATTCCACGGACAAGAGACCCAGTACTTC.

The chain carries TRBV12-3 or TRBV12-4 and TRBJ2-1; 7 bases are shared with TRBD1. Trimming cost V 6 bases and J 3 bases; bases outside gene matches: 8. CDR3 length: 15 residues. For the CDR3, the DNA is TGTGCCAGCAGCCCCGGGACAGAGAGCTACAATGAGCAGTTCTTC. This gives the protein CASSPGTESYNEQFF.

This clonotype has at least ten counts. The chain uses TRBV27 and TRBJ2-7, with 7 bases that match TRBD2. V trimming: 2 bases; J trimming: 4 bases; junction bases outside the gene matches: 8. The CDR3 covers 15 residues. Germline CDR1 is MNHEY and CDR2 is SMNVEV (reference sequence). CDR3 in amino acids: CASSLQAGVGYEQYF. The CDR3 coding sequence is TGTGCCAGCAGTTTACAGGCGGGGGTTGGATACGAGCAGTACTTC.

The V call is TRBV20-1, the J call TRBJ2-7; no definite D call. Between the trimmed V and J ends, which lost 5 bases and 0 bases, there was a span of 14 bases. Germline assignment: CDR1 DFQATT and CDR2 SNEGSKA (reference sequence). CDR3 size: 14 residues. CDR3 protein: CSAPPDPRSYEQYF. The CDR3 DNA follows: TGCAGTGCTCCACCCGATCCCCGCTCCTACGAGCAGTACTTC.

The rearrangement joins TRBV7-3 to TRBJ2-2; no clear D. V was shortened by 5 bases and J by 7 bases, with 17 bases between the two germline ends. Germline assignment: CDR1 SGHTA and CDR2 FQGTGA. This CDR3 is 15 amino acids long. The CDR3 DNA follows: TGTGCCAGCAGCCCCCATTTTCTAGGAAACGGGGAGCTGTTTTTT. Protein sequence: CASSPHFLGNGELFF.

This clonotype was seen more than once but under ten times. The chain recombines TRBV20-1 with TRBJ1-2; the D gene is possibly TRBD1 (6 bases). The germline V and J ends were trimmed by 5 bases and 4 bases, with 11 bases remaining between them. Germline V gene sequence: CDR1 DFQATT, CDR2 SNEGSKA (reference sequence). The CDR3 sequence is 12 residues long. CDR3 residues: CSAPEGGYGYTF. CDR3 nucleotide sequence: TGCAGTGCTCCAGAAGGGGGCTATGGCTACACCTTC.

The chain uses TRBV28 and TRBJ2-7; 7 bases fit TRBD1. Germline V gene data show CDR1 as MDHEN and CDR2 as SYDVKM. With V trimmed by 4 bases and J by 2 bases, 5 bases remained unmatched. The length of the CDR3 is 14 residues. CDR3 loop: CASSSGQPPYEQYF. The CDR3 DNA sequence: TGTGCCAGCAGTTCGGGACAGCCTCCCTACGAGCAGTACTTC.

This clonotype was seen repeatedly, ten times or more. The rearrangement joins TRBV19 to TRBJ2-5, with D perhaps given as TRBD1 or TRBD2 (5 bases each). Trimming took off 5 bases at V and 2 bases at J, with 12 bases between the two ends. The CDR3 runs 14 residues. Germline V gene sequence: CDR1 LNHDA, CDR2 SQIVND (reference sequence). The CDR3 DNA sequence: TGTGCCAGTAGTCCCCGAGGGGTACAAGAGACCCAGTACTTC. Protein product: CASSPRGVQETQYF.

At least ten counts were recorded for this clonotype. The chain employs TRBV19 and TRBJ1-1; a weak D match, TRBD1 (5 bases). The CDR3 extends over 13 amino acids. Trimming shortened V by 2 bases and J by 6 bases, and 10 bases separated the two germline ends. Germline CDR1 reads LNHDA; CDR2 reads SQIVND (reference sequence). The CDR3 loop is CASSIIWGAEAFF. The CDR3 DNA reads TGTGCCAGTAGTATAATCTGGGGCGCTGAAGCTTTCTTT.

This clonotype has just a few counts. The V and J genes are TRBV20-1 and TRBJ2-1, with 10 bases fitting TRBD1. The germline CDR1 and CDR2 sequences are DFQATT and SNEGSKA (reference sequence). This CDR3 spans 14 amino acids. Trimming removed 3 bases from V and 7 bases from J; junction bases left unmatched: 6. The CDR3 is CSARRDRGLNEQFF. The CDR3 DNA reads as TGCAGTGCTAGGCGGGACAGGGGTCTTAATGAGCAGTTCTTC.

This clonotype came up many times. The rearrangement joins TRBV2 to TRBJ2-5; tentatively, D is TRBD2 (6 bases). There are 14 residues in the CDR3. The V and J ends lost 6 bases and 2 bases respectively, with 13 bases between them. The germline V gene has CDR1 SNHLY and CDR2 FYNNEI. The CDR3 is CASSPGVSQETQYF. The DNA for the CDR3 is TGTGCCAGCAGCCCGGGAGTCAGTCAAGAGACCCAGTACTTC.

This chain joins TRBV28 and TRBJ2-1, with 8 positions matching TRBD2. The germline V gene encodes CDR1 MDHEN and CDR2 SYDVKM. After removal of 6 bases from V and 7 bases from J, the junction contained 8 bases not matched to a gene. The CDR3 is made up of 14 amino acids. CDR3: CASSSRLASNEQFF. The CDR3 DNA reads TGTGCCAGCAGCTCAAGACTAGCGAGTAATGAGCAGTTCTTC.